The 22 T cell receptor beta chains below all came from one sample that was sequenced in a study of blood T cell repertoires in COVID-19. TCRdb keeps only in-frame clones here, not all; method: immunoSEQ multiplex PCR. Of about 150,000 clones listed, 85% to 95% are singletons. Sequencing was carried out using peripheral blood. The receptor source for this set is a man aged 50 to 60 with acute or convalescent COVID-19.

This chain uses TRBV7-2 with TRBJ1-4; TRBD1 is a possible D gene (6 bases). V lost 0 bases, J lost 7 bases, and 12 bases lay in between. This CDR3 contains 15 residues. The germline CDR1 and CDR2 sequences are SGHTA and FQGNSA. CDR3 coding DNA: TGTGCCAGCAGCTTAGCGGGGGCAATAGGTGAAAAACTGTTTTTT. As protein: CASSLAGAIGEKLFF. Supplemented by reference TRBV7-2 and TRBJ1-4, the full variable domain reads GAGVSQSPSNKVTEKGKDVELRCDPISGHTALYWYRQSLGQGLEFLIYFQGNSAPDKSGLPSDRFSAERTGGSVSTLTIQRTQQEDSAVYLCASSLAGAIGEKLFFGSGTQLSVL.

This rearrangement joins TRBV9 to TRBJ2-3, with D possibly matching TRBD1 (5 bases). CDR3 length: 15 amino acids. The ends were cut back, 4 bases at V and 0 bases at J, with 12 bases in the middle. Germline V lookup: CDR1 SGDLS, CDR2 YYNGEE. The CDR3 is CASSTGGTSTDTQYF. In DNA form, the CDR3 reads TGTGCCAGCAGCACAGGTGGAACCAGCACAGATACGCAGTATTTT. Complete variable domain (other parts from reference TRBV9 and TRBJ2-3): DSGVTQTPKHLITATGQRVTLRCSPRSGDLSVYWYQQSLDQGLQFLIQYYNGEERAKGNILERFSAQQFPDLHSELNLSSLELGDSALYFCASSTGGTSTDTQYFGPGTRLTVL.

The rearrangement joins TRBV19 to TRBJ1-2, with 8 positions matching TRBD1. V was clipped by 4 bases and J by 4 bases; unmatched bases: 14. Germline V gene data show CDR1 as LNHDA and CDR2 as SQIVND (reference sequence). The CDR3 loop spans 17 amino acids. CDR3: CASSNKSGQGGGYGYTF. The CDR3 DNA sequence: TGTGCCAGTAGTAACAAAAGCGGACAGGGTGGTGGCTATGGCTACACCTTC.

V usage is TRBV7-8 and J usage is TRBJ1-2; 7 nucleotides line up with TRBD1. Trimming removed 3 bases from V and 4 bases from J; junction bases left unmatched: 2. This CDR3 has 13 residues. The germline CDR1 and CDR2 sequences are SGHVS and FQNEAQ. CDR3 amino acids: CASSLGQFYGYTF. The DNA of the CDR3 is TGTGCCAGCAGCTTGGGACAGTTCTATGGCTACACCTTC.

The chain uses TRBV7-2 and TRBJ2-5; unclear D gene. Germline CDR1 reads SGHTA; CDR2 reads FQGNSA. The CDR3 consists of 14 residues. V lost 5 bases, J lost 2 bases, and 12 bases lay in between. The chain's CDR3 is CASSLSRWQETQYF. In nucleotides, the CDR3 is TGTGCCAGCAGCCTTTCTAGATGGCAAGAGACCCAGTACTTC.

This chain links TRBV12-5 with TRBJ1-5, with TRBD1 matching 7 bases. This CDR3 comprises 16 residues. Germline assignment: CDR1 LGHNT and CDR2 FRNRAP. V shed 6 bases and J 1 base; nucleotides not matched to a gene: 9. Here the CDR3 DNA reads TGTGCTAGTGGCCCGGTTGCAGGGGGGAGCAATCAGCCCCAGCATTTT. This codes for CASGPVAGGSNQPQHF.

The chain uses TRBV19 and TRBJ2-2; D possibly corresponds to TRBD2 (5 bases). Trimming shortened V by 5 bases and J by 7 bases, and 17 bases separated the two germline ends. In germline, CDR1 is LNHDA, CDR2 SQIVND (reference sequence). This CDR3 is 15 amino acids long. CDR3 loop: CASSLMTLEGGELFF. In DNA, the CDR3 is TGTGCCAGTAGTCTTATGACTCTTGAGGGCGGGGAGCTGTTTTTT. The full variable domain, with the rest looked up from reference TRBV19 and TRBJ2-2, is DGGITQSPKYLFRKEGQNVTLSCEQNLNHDAMYWYRQDPGQGLRLIYYSQIVNDFQKGDIAEGYSVSREKKESFPLTVTSAQKNPTAFYLCASSLMTLEGGELFFGEGSRLTVL.

The rearrangement uses TRBV28 and TRBJ1-3; weak D call: TRBD1 (5 bases). From germline, CDR1 is MDHEN and CDR2 SYDVKM. This CDR3 has 14 residues. The germline V and J ends were trimmed by 5 bases and 0 bases, with 8 bases remaining between them. The CDR3 loop is CASSRTHSGNTIYF. CDR3 coding DNA: TGTGCCAGCAGTAGGACACACTCTGGAAACACCATATATTTT. Filled out from reference TRBV28 and TRBJ1-3, the complete variable domain reads DVKVTQSSRYLVKRTGEKVFLECVQDMDHENMFWYRQDPGLGLRLIYFSYDVKMKEKGDIPEGYSVSREKKERFSLILESASTNQTSMYLCASSRTHSGNTIYFGEGSWLTVV.

The rearrangement joins TRBV9 to TRBJ2-3; D call uncertain. The CDR3 covers 15 residues. V lost 1 base to trimming and J lost 4 bases, with 13 bases between them. From germline, CDR1 is SGDLS and CDR2 YYNGEE. The DNA for the CDR3 is TGTGCCAGCAGCGTATTATCTGTAGAGGCAGATACGCAGTATTTT. Its protein is CASSVLSVEADTQYF.

The V and J genes are TRBV19 and TRBJ1-4; D gene ambiguous. CDR3 size: 15 residues. V lost 6 bases to trimming and J lost 0 bases, with 11 bases between them. Germline CDR1 reads LNHDA; CDR2 reads SQIVND (reference sequence). The DNA of the CDR3 is TGTGCCAGTAGCCTCCAGGAAACAACTAATGAAAAACTGTTTTTT. It codes for CASSLQETTNEKLFF.

The gene calls are TRBV5-1 and TRBJ2-1; 8 positions agree with TRBD1. The CDR3 consists of 17 residues. Per germline, CDR1 SGHRS and CDR2 YFSETQ. Unmatched junction bases numbered 19, after V lost 4 bases and J lost 10 bases. The CDR3 nucleotides read TGCGCCAGCAGCATATCCGACAGGGGCCAATTCGGGGGAGAGCAGTTCTTC. It is translated as CASSISDRGQFGGEQFF.

The count of this clone is one. The V call is TRBV7-3, the J call TRBJ2-1; the match to TRBD1 covers 9 bases. CDR1 and CDR2 from the germline V gene are SGHTA and FQGTGA. Trimming removed 1 base from V and 8 bases from J; junction bases left unmatched: 6. CDR3 length: 15 amino acids. The CDR3 spells CASSLIQGASHEQFF. The CDR3, as DNA: TGTGCCAGCAGCTTAATACAGGGGGCCTCTCATGAGCAGTTCTTC. Together with reference TRBV7-3 and TRBJ2-1, the CDR3 gives the full variable domain: GAGVSQTPSNKVTEKGKYVELRCDPISGHTALYWYRQSLGQGPEFLIYFQGTGAADDSGLPNDRFFAVRPEGSVSTLKIQRTERGDSAVYLCASSLIQGASHEQFFGPGTRLTVL.

The chain recombines TRBV13 with TRBJ2-6; weak D call: TRBD1 (6 bases). The V gene's germline CDR1 is PRHDT and CDR2 FYEKMQ (reference sequence). Deletions cut 2 bases from V and 0 bases from J, with 11 bases between. The CDR3 runs to 17 residues. As DNA, the CDR3 is TGTGCCAGCAGCTTACCAGGGGTAGTCTCTGGGGCCAACGTCCTGACTTTC. This gives the protein CASSLPGVVSGANVLTF.

The chain uses TRBV27 and TRBJ2-5; 12 positions match TRBD1. V lost 3 bases and J lost 5; bases outside the gene matches: 7. The germline CDR1 and CDR2 sequences are MNHEY and SMNVEV (reference sequence). The CDR3 is made up of 16 amino acids. The CDR3 DNA reads as TGTGCCAGCAGTTTCCTCGGGACAGGGGGCCAGGAGACCCAGTACTTC. This translates into CASSFLGTGGQETQYF.

The chain links TRBV19 to TRBJ2-1, with 10 bases aligning to TRBD2. The CDR3 has 15 residues. Germline assignment: CDR1 LNHDA and CDR2 SQIVND (reference sequence). Trimming cost V 5 bases and J 0 bases; bases outside gene matches: 1. DNA for the CDR3: TGTGCCAGTAGTGCTAGCGGGGGCTCCTACAATGAGCAGTTCTTC. This sequence encodes CASSASGGSYNEQFF.

This sequence joins TRBV27 and TRBJ2-5, with a tentative D call TRBD2 (5 bases). The V gene's germline CDR1 is MNHEY and CDR2 SMNVEV (reference sequence). The CDR3 runs to 13 residues. V gave up 2 bases and J gave up 5 bases, with 9 bases separating them. The DNA of the CDR3 is TGTGCCAGCAGTTTAAAGGGAGAGGAGACCCAGTACTTC. Translation gives CASSLKGEETQYF.

This chain joins TRBV13 and TRBJ2-1, with 7 nucleotides matching TRBD2. V trimming: 5 bases; J trimming: 9 bases; junction bases outside the gene matches: 16. Looked up from germline, CDR1 is PRHDT and CDR2 is FYEKMQ (reference sequence). The CDR3 loop spans 16 amino acids. The CDR3 spells CASSPTGLAERLEQFF. CDR3 DNA: TGTGCCAGCAGCCCTACGGGGCTAGCGGAAAGGCTTGAGCAGTTCTTC.

The V call is TRBV24-1, the J call TRBJ2-2; 8 nucleotides line up with TRBD1. Per germline, CDR1 KGHDR and CDR2 SFDVKD. The CDR3 totals 15 residues. Unmatched junction bases numbered 1, after V lost 5 bases and J lost 0 bases. The CDR3 region has the DNA TGTGCCACCAGTGTGACAGGGGCGAACACCGGGGAGCTGTTTTTT. Amino acid sequence: CATSVTGANTGELFF.

This rearrangement joins TRBV6-4 to TRBJ2-1; TRBD2 matches at 7 bases. Germline CDR1 is MRHNA and CDR2 is SNTAGT. There are 15 residues in the CDR3. V shed 6 bases and J 9 bases; nucleotides not matched to a gene: 14. CDR3 region: CASSQFAGVGIEQFF. CDR3 nucleotides: TGTGCCAGCAGCCAGTTTGCGGGAGTAGGAATTGAGCAGTTCTTC.

The rearrangement links TRBV6-1 to TRBJ2-7; 7 nucleotides agree with TRBD1. The germline CDR1 and CDR2 sequences are MNHNS and SASEGT. Trimming at V came to 0 bases and at J to 10 bases, leaving 9 bases not matched to a gene. The CDR3 is 14 amino acids. CDR3 in amino acids: CASSEAERGPVQYV. In DNA, the CDR3 is TGTGCCAGCAGTGAAGCGGAGAGGGGGCCCGTCCAGTACGTC.

The gene calls are TRBV7-9 and TRBJ2-7, with D perhaps matching TRBD2 (6 bases). CDR1 SEHNR and CDR2 FQNEAQ come from the germline V gene (reference sequence). The CDR3 has 17 residues. The V end lost 5 bases, the J end lost 2 bases, and 22 bases lay between the germline ends. The CDR3 loop reads CASSQLPGDDKTYEQYV. CDR3 DNA: TGTGCCAGCAGCCAACTACCGGGGGATGACAAAACCTACGAGCAGTACGTC.

The chain is built from TRBV12-3 or TRBV12-4 and TRBJ2-7, with D unclear. The CDR3 is made up of 13 amino acids. V was shortened by 6 bases and J by 0 bases, with 9 bases between the two germline ends. CDR3 DNA sequence: TGTGCCAGCAGGCCTTTCGGCTCCTACGAGCAGTACTTC. Encoded protein: CASRPFGSYEQYF.